This T cell receptor (beta chain) was sequenced for a study of blood T cell repertoires in COVID-19. CDR3 length: 16 amino acids. In germline, CDR1 is MGHDK, CDR2 SYGVNS. V lost 7 bases and J lost 8; bases outside the gene matches: 18. TCRdb keeps only in-frame clones here, not all; method: immunoSEQ multiplex PCR. The sample records about 130,000 clones, around 83% being singletons. The gene calls are TRBV25-1 and TRBJ1-2; 8 bases match TRBD1. The source material was PBMCs or T cells enriched from blood (not recorded which). The receptor was derived from a man aged 30 to 39 who had recovered from COVID-19. This chain's CDR3 is CASTPGQGDPFGGYTF. CDR3 in DNA: TGTGCCAGCACCCCCGGACAGGGCGACCCGTTCGGGGGCTACACCTTC.